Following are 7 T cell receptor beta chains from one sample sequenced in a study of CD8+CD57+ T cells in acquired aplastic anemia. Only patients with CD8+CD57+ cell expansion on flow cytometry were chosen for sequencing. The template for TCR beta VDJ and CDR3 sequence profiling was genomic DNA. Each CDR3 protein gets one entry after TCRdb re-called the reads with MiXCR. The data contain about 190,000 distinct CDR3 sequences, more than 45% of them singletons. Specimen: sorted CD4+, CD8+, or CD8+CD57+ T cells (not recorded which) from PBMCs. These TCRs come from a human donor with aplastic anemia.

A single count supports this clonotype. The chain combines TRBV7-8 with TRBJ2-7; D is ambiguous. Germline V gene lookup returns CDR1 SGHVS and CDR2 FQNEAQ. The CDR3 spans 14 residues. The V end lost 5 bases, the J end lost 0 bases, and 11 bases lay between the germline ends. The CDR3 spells CASSPGRFSYEQYF. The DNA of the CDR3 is TGTGCCAGCAGCCCCGGTCGGTTCTCCTACGAGCAGTACTTC.

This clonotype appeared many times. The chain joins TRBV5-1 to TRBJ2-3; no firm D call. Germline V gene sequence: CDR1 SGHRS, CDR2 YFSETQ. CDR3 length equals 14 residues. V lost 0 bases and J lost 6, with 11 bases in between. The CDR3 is CASSLEGRTDTQYF. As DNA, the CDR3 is TGCGCCAGCAGCTTGGAGGGTCGAACCGATACGCAGTATTTT.

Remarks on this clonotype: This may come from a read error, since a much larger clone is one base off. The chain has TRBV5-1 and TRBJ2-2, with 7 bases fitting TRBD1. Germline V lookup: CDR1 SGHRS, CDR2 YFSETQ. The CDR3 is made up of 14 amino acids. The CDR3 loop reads CASRSQGNTGELLF. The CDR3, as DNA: TGCGCCAGCAGATCACAGGGGAACACCGGGGAGCTGCTTTTT.

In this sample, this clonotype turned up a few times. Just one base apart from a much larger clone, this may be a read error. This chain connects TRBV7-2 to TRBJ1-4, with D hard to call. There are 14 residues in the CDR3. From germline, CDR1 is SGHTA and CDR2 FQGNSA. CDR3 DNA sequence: TGTGCCAGCAGCCTTCAAGGAACGGGTGAAAAACTGTCTTTT. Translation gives CASSLQGTGEKLSF.

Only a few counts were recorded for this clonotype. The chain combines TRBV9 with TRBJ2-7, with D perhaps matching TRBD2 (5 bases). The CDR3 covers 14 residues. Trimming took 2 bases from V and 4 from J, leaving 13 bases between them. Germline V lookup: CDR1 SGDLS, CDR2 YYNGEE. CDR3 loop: CASSVSGTQYEQYF. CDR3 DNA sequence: TGTGCCAGCAGCGTTTCGGGAACCCAATACGAGCAGTACTTC.

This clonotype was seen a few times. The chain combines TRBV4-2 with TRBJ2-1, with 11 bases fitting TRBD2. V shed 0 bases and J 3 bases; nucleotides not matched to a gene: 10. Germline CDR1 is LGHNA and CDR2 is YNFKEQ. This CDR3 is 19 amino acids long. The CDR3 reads CASSQEVTSGSPLYNEQFF. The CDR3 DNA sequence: TGTGCCAGCAGCCAAGAAGTAACTAGCGGGAGTCCCCTCTACAATGAGCAGTTCTTC.

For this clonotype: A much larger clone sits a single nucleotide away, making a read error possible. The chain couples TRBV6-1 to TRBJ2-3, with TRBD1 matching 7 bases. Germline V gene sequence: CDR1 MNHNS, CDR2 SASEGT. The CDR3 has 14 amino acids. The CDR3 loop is CASRRQGGTETQYF. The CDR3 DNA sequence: TGTGCCAGCAGGAGACAGGGCGGCACAGAGACGCAGTATTTT.